This T cell receptor beta chain originates from a study of shared clonotypes between healthy human individuals. As handled by the study authors: Filtering differed because ImmunoSEQ produced junction-only sequences that carried no quality scores. Clones were read by immunoSEQ multiplex PCR, and TCRdb kept only the in-frame ones, dropping some. Clone size and V and J calls were adopted from that table, with D and trimming inferred from the DNA. The sample shows around 2.1 million clones, approximately 96% of them seen only once. This clone was seen once. Its target is unknown. The V and J ends lost 5 bases and 7 bases respectively, with 14 bases between them. Germline-derived CDR1 and CDR2 are PRHDT and FYEKMQ (reference sequence). This CDR3 is 13 amino acids long. Study-level points and caveats: Only blood was sampled; tissue repertoires likely differ. Non-shared clonotypes showed lower generation probabilities than clonotypes common to all four donors.

V and J are TRBV13 and TRBJ1-1; weak D call: TRBD1 (5 bases). Source material: naive CD4+ T cells sorted from blood. The subset here: CD45RA+ positively selected. This clonotype originated in a man between 18 and 29 years old in good health. The CDR3 loop is CASSRPAGNEAFF. The DNA of the CDR3 is TGTGCCAGCAGCCGCCCGGCAGGGAATGAAGCTTTCTTT.